These T cell receptor beta chains were read from a single sample in a study of beta chain features in type 1 diabetes. Some clones are missing from TCRdb's copy, which holds only in-frame ones; the method was immunoSEQ multiplex PCR. The sample holds around 250,000 clones, 13% to 15% seen once. The source material was naive CD4+ T cells from blood. All receptors derive from a man aged 25 to 40 with type 1 diabetes. The CDR3 runs from the conserved cysteine through the conserved F or W. A D gene is named only where the DNA matches it firmly. Clone size is stated in some rows and not others, as once, few, many or a class when expanded.

v_call	d_call	cdr3_length	j_call	clone_size	cdr3_nt	cdr3_aa
TRBV29-1	TRBD1	12	TRBJ2-7	.	TGCAGCGTGGGACAGGCCACCTACGAGCAGTACTTC	CSVGQATYEQYF
TRBV29-1	.	14	TRBJ2-5	.	TGCAGCGCCGCCCCCGGACGGACTCAAGAGACCCAGTACTTC	CSAAPGRTQETQYF
TRBV2	.	13	TRBJ2-2	few	TGTGCCAGCAGTGAAGAACATGCCGGGGAGCTGTTTTTT	CASSEEHAGELFF
TRBV19	TRBD2	19	TRBJ2-1	few	TGTGCCAGTAGTATAAGGGGCCTAGCGGGAGGGCCGGTCTACAATGAGCAGTTCTTC	CASSIRGLAGGPVYNEQFF
TRBV28	.	11	TRBJ1-1	.	TGTGCCAGCAGTTTCTGGAGGGAAGCTTTCTTT	CASSFWREAFF
TRBV4-2	.	14	TRBJ2-5	few	TGTGCCAGCAGCCTACCCAGCCGTAGCGAGACCCAGTACTTC	CASSLPSRSETQYF
TRBV28	.	12	TRBJ1-2	.	TGTGCCAGCAGCCCCCTCAGCGATGGCTACACCTTC	CASSPLSDGYTF
TRBV5-4	TRBD2	15	TRBJ2-1	few	TGTGCCAGCAGCCGACTAGCGGGAGAAGACAATGAGCAGTTCTTC	CASSRLAGEDNEQFF
TRBV5-1	TRBD1	13	TRBJ1-1	few	TGCGCCAGCAGCCTGACAGGGGACACTGAAGCTTTCTTT	CASSLTGDTEAFF
TRBV25-1	.	12	TRBJ2-7	.	TGTGCCAGCAGAGGGGTTGGGGCCGAGCAGTACTTC	CASRGVGAEQYF
TRBV19	.	17	TRBJ2-1	.	TGTGCCAGTAGTCGGGCGAAGTCACAGGGCTCCTACAATGAGCAGTTCTTC	CASSRAKSQGSYNEQFF
TRBV4-2	.	17	TRBJ2-4	few	TGTGCCAGCAGCCAAGAATCACAGGGGAGGGCCAAAAACATTCAGTACTTC	CASSQESQGRAKNIQYF
TRBV4-2	TRBD2	15	TRBJ2-3	few	TGTGCCAGCAGCCCTACTAGCGTCCGCACAGATACGCAGTATTTT	CASSPTSVRTDTQYF
TRBV5-4	TRBD2	14	TRBJ2-1	.	TGTGCCAGCAGCTTCGGGACTAGCGGGAAAGAGCAGTTCTTC	CASSFGTSGKEQFF
TRBV5-4	.	17	TRBJ1-2	.	TGTGCCAGCAGCTTGGGGGAATTGGGTCGGGAGGACTATGGCTACACCTTC	CASSLGELGREDYGYTF
TRBV5-1	.	16	TRBJ2-7	few	TGCGCCAGCAGCTTCAAACAGGGCCCCATCTCCTACGAGCAGTACTTC	CASSFKQGPISYEQYF
TRBV18	TRBD2	17	TRBJ2-7	.	TGTGCCAGCTCATTTATCCCGCCGGGACTAGCCTTCTACGAGCAGTACTTC	CASSFIPPGLAFYEQYF
TRBV5-1	.	14	TRBJ2-7	.	TGCGCCAGCAGCCCGGGGACTTCCTCCTACGAGCAGTACTTC	CASSPGTSSYEQYF
TRBV7-9	.	12	TRBJ2-1	few	TGTGCCAGCAGCTCCACAGGAAAAGGGCAGTTCTTC	CASSSTGKGQFF
TRBV5-1	.	16	TRBJ1-1	.	TGCGCCAGCAGCTTGGCCATGGACATCATGAACACTGAAGCTTTCTTT	CASSLAMDIMNTEAFF
TRBV4-3	TRBD2	18	TRBJ2-2	few	TGCGCCAGCAGCCGAGCTAGCGGGAGGGCCTATGGGACCGGGGAGCTGTTTTTT	CASSRASGRAYGTGELFF
TRBV25-1	.	14	TRBJ1-2	few	TGTGCCAGCAGTGATCCCGGACGGCGCGGGGGCTACACCTTC	CASSDPGRRGGYTF
TRBV7-7	.	13	TRBJ2-7	few	TGTGCTAGCAGCTTAGGGATCCGGGAGAAGCAGTACTTC	CASSLGIREKQYF
TRBV4-1	TRBD2	19	TRBJ2-6	few	TGCGCCAGCAGCCAACACCTTAGCGGGAGTCACCCTGGGGCCAACGTCCTGACTTTC	CASSQHLSGSHPGANVLTF
TRBV6-6	.	13	TRBJ1-3	few	TGTGCCACCAAACGGGAGTCTGGAAACACCATATATTTT	CATKRESGNTIYF
TRBV9	TRBD2	19	TRBJ2-1	few	TGTGCCAGCAGCCCCCGGACAGGAAGTCCTAGCGGGAGTATCCATGAGCAGTTCTTC	CASSPRTGSPSGSIHEQFF
TRBV19	TRBD2	21	TRBJ2-4	.	TGTGCCAGTAGTATAGGGCTTATGAGGCTAGCGGGATTGCCAGCCAAAAACATTCAGTACTTC	CASSIGLMRLAGLPAKNIQYF
TRBV28	.	13	TRBJ1-1	.	TGTGCCAGCATAGTTTCGGTGAACACTGAAGCTTTCTTT	CASIVSVNTEAFF